This T cell receptor (beta chain) was retrieved from a study of T cell repertoires in cytomegalovirus infection. Study summary: Matching HLA type and CMV infection were both indicated by public TCR beta signatures. General study results and limits: The study identified carriers of CMV plus the relevant HLA from cumulative public TCR beta family frequency. CMV-specific TCR beta clonotypes restricted by HLA-C were the ones dominating the ex vivo response.

This CDR3 has 15 residues. The V segment lost 5 bases and the J segment 8 bases; nucleotides outside the gene matches: 10. The germline V gene encodes CDR1 MNHEY and CDR2 SMNVEV (reference sequence). TCRdb re-called the reads with MiXCR, one entry per CDR3 protein. The table shows about 770,000 distinct CDR3 sequences, with 25% to 35% occurring only once. About this clonotype: Antigen unknown.

The sequence was obtained from a human donor in good health (CMV status not recorded). Some clones in this sample may be carry-over from other donors' samples. Here the sequenced sample was cultured CD8+ T cells from PBMCs, taken from culture after CMV antigen stimulation. V gene TRBV27 combines with J gene TRBJ2-4; 9 nucleotides align to TRBD1. The CDR3 region has the DNA TGTGCCAGCAGTGTAAAAAACCGGGACAGGGACATTCAGTACTTC. Its translation is CASSVKNRDRDIQYF.